This TCR beta chain appears in the sequencing data of a study of T-cell reconstitution after alpha-beta-depleted transplantation in children. The CDR3 totals 16 residues. J lost 0 bases, V lost 6 bases, and 12 bases had no gene match. Per the germline V gene, CDR1 is DFQATT and CDR2 is SNEGSKA (reference sequence). It was with unique molecular identifiers that the TCRbeta library was prepared. TCRdb itself ran the PCR reads through MiXCR, one entry per CDR3 protein. The repertoire holds about 70,000 distinct CDR3 sequences, with about a tenth as singletons. Study results and caveats: Several hundred expanded graft clones reportedly were the source of alpha-beta T cells about two months after transplant.

This clonotype was counted at least ten times. Its antigen is unidentified. The chain links TRBV20-1 to TRBJ2-7, with 9 bases identical to TRBD1. Specimen: PBMCs, collected before TCRalphabeta/CD19-depleted stem cell transplant. The TCR originated in a boy younger than 18 with acute myeloid leukemia, due to receive a stem cell transplant. CDR3 sequence (DNA): TGCAGTGCGCCAGCCTTAGGACAGGGGACCTCCTACGAGCAGTACTTC. This translates into CSAPALGQGTSYEQYF.